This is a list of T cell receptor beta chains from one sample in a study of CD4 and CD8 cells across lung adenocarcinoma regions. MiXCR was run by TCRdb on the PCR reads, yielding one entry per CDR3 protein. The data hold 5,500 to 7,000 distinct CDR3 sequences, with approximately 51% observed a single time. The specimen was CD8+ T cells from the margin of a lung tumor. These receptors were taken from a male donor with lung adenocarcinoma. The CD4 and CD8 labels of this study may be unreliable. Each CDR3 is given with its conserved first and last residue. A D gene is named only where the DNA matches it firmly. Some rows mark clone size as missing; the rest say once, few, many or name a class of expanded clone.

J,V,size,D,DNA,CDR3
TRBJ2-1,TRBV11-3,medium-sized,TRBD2,TGTGCCAGCAGCTTCGGACTAGTGGCACCTGAGCAGTTCTTC,CASSFGLVAPEQFF
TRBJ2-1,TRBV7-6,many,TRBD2,TGTGCCAGCAGCTTAGCTTCTAGCGGGAGCTACAATGAGCAGTTCTTC,CASSLASSGSYNEQFF
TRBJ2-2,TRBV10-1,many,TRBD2,TGCGCCAGCAGTGATTTAGCGGGAGGAATCGGGGAGCTGTTTTTT,CASSDLAGGIGELFF
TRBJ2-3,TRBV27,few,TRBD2,TGTGCCAGCCGCCCTGGAGGACTAGCGACATCCAGGGGGACAGATACGCAGTATTTT,CASRPGGLATSRGTDTQYF
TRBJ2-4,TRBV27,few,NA,TGTGCCAGCAGAGGGTTTGTAGAAAACATTCAGTACTTC,CASRGFVENIQYF
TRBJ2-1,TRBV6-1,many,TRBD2,TGTGCCAGCGCTCGGGAGGGCCCCTACAATGAGCAGTTCTTC,CASAREGPYNEQFF
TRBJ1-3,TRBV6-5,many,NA,TGTGCCAGCAGTTACTCGATTCCGGGCCTCTCTGGAAACACCATATATTTT,CASSYSIPGLSGNTIYF
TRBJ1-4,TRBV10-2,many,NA,TGCGCCAGCAGTGCCTACGGACCGGACAGTAATGAAAAACTGTTTTTT,CASSAYGPDSNEKLFF
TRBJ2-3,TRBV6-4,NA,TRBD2,TGTGCCAGCAGTGACGTGGGACTAGGCACAGATACGCAGTATTTT,CASSDVGLGTDTQYF
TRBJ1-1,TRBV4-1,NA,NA,TGCGCCAGCAGCCAATCAACAGGGTTGGGCACTGAAGCTTTCTTT,CASSQSTGLGTEAFF
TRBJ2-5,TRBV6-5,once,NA,TGTGCCAGCAGTTACAACCAAGAGACCCAGTACTTC,CASSYNQETQYF
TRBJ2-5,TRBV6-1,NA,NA,TGTGCCAGCAGTGAGGGGGGCGGGGGACGTAGCCAAGAGACCCAGTACTTC,CASSEGGGGRSQETQYF
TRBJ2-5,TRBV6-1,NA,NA,TGTGCCAGCATCGGAAGGGTGGACTGGGTAGAGACCCAGTACTTC,CASIGRVDWVETQYF
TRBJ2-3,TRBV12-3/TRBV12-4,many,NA,TGTGCCAGCAGTCCCCGGATAGACACGCAGTATTTT,CASSPRIDTQYF
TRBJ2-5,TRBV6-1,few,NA,TGTGCCAGCAGTAGAAACTGGCAGGCCCAAGAGACCCAGTACTTC,CASSRNWQAQETQYF
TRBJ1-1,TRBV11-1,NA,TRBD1,TGTGCCAGCAGCCCCCGTTCTACAGGGGGAGCTTTCTTT,CASSPRSTGGAFF
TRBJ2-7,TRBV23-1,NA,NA,TGCGCCAGCAGTCAATCGAGGATGTTCGGGGCCCACGAGCAGTACTTC,CASSQSRMFGAHEQYF
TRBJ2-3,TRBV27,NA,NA,TGTGCCAGCAGTGTCAACCTAGGGGCTAGCACAGATACGCAGTATTTT,CASSVNLGASTDTQYF
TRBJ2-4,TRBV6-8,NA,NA,TGCGGCGGCAAGGGGGGGCAAGCCAAAGACACGCAGTATTTC,CGGKGGQAKDTQYF
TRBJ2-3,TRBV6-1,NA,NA,TGTGCCAGCAGTGCGGCGGGGCCGGGAAGCAAAGATATTCAGTATTTT,CASSAAGPGSKDIQYF
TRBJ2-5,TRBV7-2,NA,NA,TGTGCCAGCCAGGCTAGCGTCAGTCAAGAGACCCAGTACTTC,CASQASVSQETQYF
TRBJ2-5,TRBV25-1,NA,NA,TGTGCCAGCAGTGAATCCCCTAGAGAGACCCAGTACTTC,CASSESPRETQYF
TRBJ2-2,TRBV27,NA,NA,TGTGCCAGCAGTTCGTACTTGAACACCGGGGAGCTGTTTTTT,CASSSYLNTGELFF
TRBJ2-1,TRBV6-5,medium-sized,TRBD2,TGTGCCAGCACCCCGGGACTAGCGGGACGAGAGACCCAGTTCTTC,CASTPGLAGRETQFF
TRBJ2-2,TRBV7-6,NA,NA,TGTGCCAGCAGCTTAGCGCGGACGGGAACCGGGGAGCTGTTTTTT,CASSLARTGTGELFF
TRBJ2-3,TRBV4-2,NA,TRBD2,TGTGCCAGCAGCCAAGATCGAGGAGGTAGCAGCGGGGGGTATACGCAGTATTTT,CASSQDRGGSSGGYTQYF
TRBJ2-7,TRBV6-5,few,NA,TGTGCCAGCAGTTATGGGCAAACCTACGAGCAGTACTTC,CASSYGQTYEQYF
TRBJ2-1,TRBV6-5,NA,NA,TGTGCCAGCAGTTTAAATCTTGGACGGGGAATTGGGCAGTTCTTC,CASSLNLGRGIGQFF
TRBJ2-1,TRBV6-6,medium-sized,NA,TGTGCCAGCAGTTACTCGGGATACAATGAGCAGTTCTTC,CASSYSGYNEQFF
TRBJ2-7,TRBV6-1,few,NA,TGTGCCAGCGGGAGGGGACAGGAGTACGAGCAGTACTTC,CASGRGQEYEQYF
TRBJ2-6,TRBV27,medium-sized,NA,TGTGCCAGCAGTTCAAGGGGCTCTGGGGCCAACGTCCTGACTTTC,CASSSRGSGANVLTF
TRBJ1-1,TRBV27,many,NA,TGTGCCAGCAGCCAAAGATCAAACACTGAAGCTTTCTTT,CASSQRSNTEAFF
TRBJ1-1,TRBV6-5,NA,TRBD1,TGTGCCAGCAGTTTAACAGGGGGTAGTATCACTGAAGCTTTCTTT,CASSLTGGSITEAFF
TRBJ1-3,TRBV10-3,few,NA,TGTGCCATCCGAGGCATCGTCGACACTGGAAACACCATATATTTT,CAIRGIVDTGNTIYF
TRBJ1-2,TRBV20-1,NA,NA,TGCAGTGCTAGGAGGAACTACTCGCGGAGGGGTAGTAACTATGGCTACACCTTC,CSARRNYSRRGSNYGYTF
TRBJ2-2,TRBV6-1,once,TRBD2,TGTGCCAGCAGTGAAGCGGCGGGAGAGGCCGAGAAGCTGTATTTT,CASSEAAGEAEKLYF
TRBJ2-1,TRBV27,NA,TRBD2,TGTGCCAGCAGTCTTTCTTCACTAGCGGGAGGGAGCAATGAGCAGTTCTTC,CASSLSSLAGGSNEQFF
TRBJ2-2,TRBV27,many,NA,TGTGCCAGCACGCAGCGGAACACCGGGGAGCTGTTTTTT,CASTQRNTGELFF
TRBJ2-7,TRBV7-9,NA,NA,TGTGCCACGGGAAGTAGTAATGAGCAGTACTTC,CATGSSNEQYF
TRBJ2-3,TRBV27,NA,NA,TGTGCCAGCAGCCGGAACTCCGGGCCGGGGGGCAAAAATACGCAGTATTTT,CASSRNSGPGGKNTQYF
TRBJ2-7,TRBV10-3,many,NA,TGTGCCATCAGTGAGTCCCGTTGGGTCGAGCAGTACTTC,CAISESRWVEQYF
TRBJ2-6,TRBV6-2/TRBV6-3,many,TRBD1,TGTGCCAGCAGTACGGGCAGGGGGCAAGGGGCCAACGTCCTGACTTTC,CASSTGRGQGANVLTF
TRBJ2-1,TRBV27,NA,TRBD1,TGTGCCAGCACGGGAAGGGGGCAAAATCTCAATGAGCAGTTCTTC,CASTGRGQNLNEQFF